A selection of T cell receptor beta chains follows, all from one sample in a study of T cell changes during pregnancy in multiple sclerosis. Libraries were prepared by immunoSEQ multiplex PCR; TCRdb keeps only in-frame clonotypes and omits some of them. The table has more than 35,000 clones, roughly 89% seen once; the top ten hold 0.55% to 0.7%. The sample here was CD4+ T cells from peripheral blood mononuclear cells, taken in the second trimester of pregnancy. The receptors originated from a female donor with multiple sclerosis, enrolled in a pregnancy study. Both conserved end residues are part of each CDR3. Fields, in order: J gene, D gene, clone size, V gene, CDR3 protein, CDR3 DNA. The D gene is left open where the match is weak. Rows may omit the clone size; those that give it use once, few, many or a size class.

J gene: TRBJ2-6; D gene: TRBD1; clone size: -; V gene: TRBV4-3; CDR3 protein: CASSQHHGDRGTGANVLTF; CDR3 DNA: TGCGCCAGCAGCCAACACCACGGGGACAGAGGCACTGGGGCCAACGTCCTGACTTTC
J gene: TRBJ1-5; D gene: -; clone size: -; V gene: TRBV28; CDR3 protein: CASTFWGGGSNQPQHF; CDR3 DNA: TGTGCCAGCACGTTTTGGGGGGGCGGGAGCAATCAGCCCCAGCATTTT
J gene: TRBJ2-7; D gene: TRBD2; clone size: -; V gene: TRBV27; CDR3 protein: CASIASGSFREQYF; CDR3 DNA: TGTGCCAGCATCGCTAGCGGGAGTTTCCGGGAGCAGTACTTC
J gene: TRBJ2-6; D gene: TRBD1; clone size: -; V gene: TRBV4-2; CDR3 protein: CASSRDSLVSGANVLTF; CDR3 DNA: TGTGCCAGCAGCCGGGACAGTCTGGTATCTGGGGCCAACGTCCTGACTTTC
J gene: TRBJ2-6; D gene: -; clone size: once; V gene: TRBV7-9; CDR3 protein: CASSLAVPTGANVLTF; CDR3 DNA: TGTGCCAGCAGCTTAGCCGTTCCTACTGGGGCCAACGTCCTGACTTTC
J gene: TRBJ1-1; D gene: TRBD1; clone size: -; V gene: TRBV18; CDR3 protein: CASSQDAQGARNTEAFF; CDR3 DNA: TGTGCCAGCTCTCAAGATGCACAGGGGGCCCGGAACACTGAAGCTTTCTTT
J gene: TRBJ2-1; D gene: TRBD2; clone size: -; V gene: TRBV5-5; CDR3 protein: CASSPIPTAGGDNEQFF; CDR3 DNA: TGTGCCAGCAGTCCAATCCCTACAGCGGGAGGGGACAATGAGCAGTTCTTC
J gene: TRBJ1-4; D gene: -; clone size: -; V gene: TRBV2; CDR3 protein: CASSWGVEEKLFF; CDR3 DNA: TGTGCCAGCAGCTGGGGGGTTGAGGAAAAACTGTTTTTT
J gene: TRBJ2-5; D gene: -; clone size: -; V gene: TRBV6-1; CDR3 protein: CASSPLGYGKETQYF; CDR3 DNA: TGTGCCAGCAGTCCGCTGGGTTACGGGAAAGAGACCCAGTACTTC
J gene: TRBJ2-5; D gene: -; clone size: -; V gene: TRBV2; CDR3 protein: CASSYQETQYF; CDR3 DNA: TGTGCCAGCAGCTACCAAGAGACCCAGTACTTC